This TCR beta chain stems from a study of blood T cells in healthy people across ages. Findings and limits, study-wide: The lack of PBMC sorting stopped any conclusive naive versus antigen-experienced comparison.

Primed by a sample-barcoded 5' primer and a J-beta primer mix, a second PCR proceeded for about 7 to 11 cycles. MiXCR, applied by TCRdb to the 5' RACE reads, yields one record per CDR3 protein. The data contain 800,000 to 1,300,000 distinct CDR3 sequences, under 30% of them singletons. For this clonotype: What it recognizes is unknown.

V shed 1 base, J shed 6 bases, and the junction held 7 bases outside the gene matches. The CDR3 has 15 residues. Germline V gene lookup returns CDR1 SQVTM and CDR2 ANQGSEA. The data also belong to a second study, concerning T cells of mothers and their children.

V gene TRBV29-1 combines with J gene TRBJ2-1, with 9 bases aligning to TRBD2. This clonotype was obtained from a girl aged 2 to 10 in good health. The sample consisted of blood. The CDR3 sequence: CSVEAQTSGSNEQFF. The CDR3 DNA reads as TGCAGCGTTGAAGCTCAGACTAGCGGATCCAATGAGCAGTTCTTC.